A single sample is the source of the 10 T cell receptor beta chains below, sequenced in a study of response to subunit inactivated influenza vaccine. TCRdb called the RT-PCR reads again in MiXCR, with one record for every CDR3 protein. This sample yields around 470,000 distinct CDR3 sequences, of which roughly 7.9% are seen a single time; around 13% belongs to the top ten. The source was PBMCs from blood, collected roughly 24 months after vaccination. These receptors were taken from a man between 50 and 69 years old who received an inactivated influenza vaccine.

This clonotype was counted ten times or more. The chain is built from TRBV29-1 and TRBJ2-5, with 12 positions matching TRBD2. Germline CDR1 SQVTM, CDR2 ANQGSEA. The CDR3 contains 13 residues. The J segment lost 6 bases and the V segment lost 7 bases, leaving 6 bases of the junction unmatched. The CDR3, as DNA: TGCAGCGCTCCAGGACTAGCGGGGAAGACCCAGTACTTC. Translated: CSAPGLAGKTQYF.

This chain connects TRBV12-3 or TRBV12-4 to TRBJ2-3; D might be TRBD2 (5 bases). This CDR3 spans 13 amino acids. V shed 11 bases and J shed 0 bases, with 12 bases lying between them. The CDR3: CALAVSSTDTQYF. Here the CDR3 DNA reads TGTGCCCTAGCAGTATCTAGCACAGATACGCAGTATTTT.

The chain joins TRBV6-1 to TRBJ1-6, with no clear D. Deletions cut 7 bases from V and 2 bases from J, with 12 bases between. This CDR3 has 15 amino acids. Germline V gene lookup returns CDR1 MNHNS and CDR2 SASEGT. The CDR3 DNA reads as TGTGCCAGCATAACAGAAAGCGCCTATAATTCACCCCTCCACTTT. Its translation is CASITESAYNSPLHF.

CDR3: CASSPLGQVSNQPQHF. DNA of the CDR3: TGTGCCAGCAGCCCCCTCGGACAGGTTAGCAATCAGCCCCAGCATTTT. The gene calls are TRBV5-5 and TRBJ1-5; 7 nucleotides match TRBD1. V gave up 4 bases and J gave up 0 bases; unmatched junction bases: 7. The CDR3 length is 16 residues. Germline values: CDR1 SGHKS, CDR2 YYEKEE (reference sequence). The full variable domain, its missing parts supplied by reference TRBV5-5 and TRBJ1-5, is DAGVTQSPTHLIKTRGQQVTLRCSPISGHKSVSWYQQVLGQGPQFIFQYYEKEERGRGNFPDRFSARQFPNYSSELNVNALLLGDSALYLCASSPLGQVSNQPQHFGDGTRLSIL.

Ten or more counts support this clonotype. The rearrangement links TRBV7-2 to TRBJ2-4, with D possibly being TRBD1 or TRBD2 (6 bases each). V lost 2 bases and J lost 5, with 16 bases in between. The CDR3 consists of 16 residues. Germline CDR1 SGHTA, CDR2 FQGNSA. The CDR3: CASSLSSRGTQNIQYF. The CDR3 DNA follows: TGTGCCAGCAGCTTAAGTTCAAGGGGGACTCAAAACATTCAGTACTTC.

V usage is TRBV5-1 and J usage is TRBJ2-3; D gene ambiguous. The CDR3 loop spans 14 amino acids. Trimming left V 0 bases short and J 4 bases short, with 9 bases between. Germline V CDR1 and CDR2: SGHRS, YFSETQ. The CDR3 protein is CASSLDPHADTQYF. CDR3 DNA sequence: TGCGCCAGCAGCTTGGACCCCCATGCAGATACGCAGTATTTT.

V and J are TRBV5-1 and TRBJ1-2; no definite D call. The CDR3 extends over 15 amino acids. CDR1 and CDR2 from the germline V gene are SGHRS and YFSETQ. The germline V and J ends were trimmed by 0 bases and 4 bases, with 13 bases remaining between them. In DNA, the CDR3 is TGCGCCAGCAGCTTGGAGCCAGGAAGCCTCTATGGCTACACCTTC. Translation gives CASSLEPGSLYGYTF. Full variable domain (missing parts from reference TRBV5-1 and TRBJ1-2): KAGVTQTPRYLIKTRGQQVTLSCSPISGHRSVSWYQQTPGQGLQFLFEYFSETQRNKGNFPGRFSGRQFSNSRSEMNVSTLELGDSALYLCASSLEPGSLYGYTFGSGTRLTVV.

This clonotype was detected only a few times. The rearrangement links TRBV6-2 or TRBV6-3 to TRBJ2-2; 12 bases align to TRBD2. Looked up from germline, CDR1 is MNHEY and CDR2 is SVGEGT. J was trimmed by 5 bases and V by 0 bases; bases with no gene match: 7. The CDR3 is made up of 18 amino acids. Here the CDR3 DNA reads TGTGCCAGCAGTTACTCGGTCCTAGCGGGAGGGAGGACCGGGGAGCTGTTTTTT. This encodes CASSYSVLAGGRTGELFF.

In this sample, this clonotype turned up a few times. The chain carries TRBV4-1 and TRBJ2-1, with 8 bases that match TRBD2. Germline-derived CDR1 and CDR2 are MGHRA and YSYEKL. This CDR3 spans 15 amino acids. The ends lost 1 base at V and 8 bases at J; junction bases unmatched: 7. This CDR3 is CASSQAGGAVDEQFF. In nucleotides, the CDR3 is TGCGCCAGCAGCCAAGCGGGGGGGGCAGTCGATGAGCAGTTCTTC.

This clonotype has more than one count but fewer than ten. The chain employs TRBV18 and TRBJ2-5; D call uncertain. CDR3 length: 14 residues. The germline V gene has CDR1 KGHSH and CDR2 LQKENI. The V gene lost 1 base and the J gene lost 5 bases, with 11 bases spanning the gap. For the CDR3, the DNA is TGTGCCAGCTCACCACGGGTAGCTTCGGAGACCCAGTACTTC. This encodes CASSPRVASETQYF.